These 26 T cell receptor beta chains share one sample of origin, sequenced in a study of shared clonotypes between healthy human individuals. TCRdb keeps only in-frame clones here, not all; method: immunoSEQ multiplex PCR. The repertoire holds 1.4 million to 1.5 million clones, with around 97% as singletons. Sequenced: naive CD4+ T cells sorted from blood. Subset here: CD45RA+ positively selected. The receptors derive from a man aged 30 to 39 in good health.

The V call is TRBV6-5, the J call TRBJ1-1, with TRBD1 matching 8 bases. V dropped 4 bases and J dropped 3; count of bases not matched to a gene: 10. This CDR3 comprises 16 residues. Germline CDR1 and CDR2: MNHEY and SVGAGI. The CDR3 DNA follows: TGTGCCAGCAGTTTCAAACATGGGACAGGACACACTGAAGCTTTCTTT. Protein: CASSFKHGTGHTEAFF.

The V call is TRBV2, the J call TRBJ1-3; D remains unclear. CDR3 length equals 14 residues. The germline gives CDR1 SNHLY, CDR2 FYNNEI. V shed 6 bases and J shed 0 bases, with 9 bases lying between them. CDR3 in amino acids: CASRASYSGNTIYF. DNA of the CDR3: TGTGCCAGCAGAGCCTCCTACTCTGGAAACACCATATATTTT. Full variable domain (rest looked up from reference TRBV2 and TRBJ1-3): EPEVTQTPSHQVTQMGQEVILRCVPISNHLYFYWYRQILGQKVEFLVSFYNNEISEKSEIFDDQFSVERPDGSNFTLKIRSTKLEDSAMYFCASRASYSGNTIYFGEGSWLTVV.

The chain has TRBV4-1 and TRBJ2-7; maybe TRBD2 (6 bases). The V gene lost 3 bases and the J gene lost 0 bases, with 18 bases spanning the gap. Per the germline V gene, CDR1 is MGHRA and CDR2 is YSYEKL. This CDR3 has 17 amino acids. CDR3 in amino acids: CASSQVAGRPSSYEQYF. The CDR3 region has the DNA TGCGCCAGCAGCCAGGTCGCGGGACGCCCGAGCTCCTACGAGCAGTACTTC.

This chain joins TRBV19 and TRBJ1-5; TRBD1 aligns across 7 bases. Germline trimming cut 5 bases from V and 6 bases from J; bases unmatched to any gene: 4. The CDR3 loop spans 13 amino acids. Germline V lookup: CDR1 LNHDA, CDR2 SQIVND (reference sequence). The CDR3 spells CASSWDRFQPQHF. In DNA form, the CDR3 reads TGTGCCAGTAGTTGGGACAGATTTCAGCCCCAGCATTTT.

The rearrangement uses TRBV9 and TRBJ2-4, with 7 nucleotides matching TRBD2. V gave up 0 bases and J gave up 3 bases; unmatched junction bases: 9. Germline-derived CDR1 and CDR2 are SGDLS and YYNGEE. The length of the CDR3 is 17 residues. CDR3 coding DNA: TGTGCCAGCAGCGTAGAGAGCGGGAAATGGGACAAAAACATTCAGTACTTC. Its protein product is CASSVESGKWDKNIQYF.

This chain uses TRBV28 with TRBJ2-1, with D hard to call. Germline V gene lookup returns CDR1 MDHEN and CDR2 SYDVKM. The CDR3 has 16 residues. V lost 3 bases and J lost 0, with 12 bases in between. The chain's CDR3 is CASSLGRTGSYNEQFF. The CDR3 DNA sequence: TGTGCCAGCAGTTTGGGCCGGACGGGCTCCTACAATGAGCAGTTCTTC.

V usage is TRBV7-7 and J usage is TRBJ2-7; D is possibly TRBD1 (6 bases). Trimming took 3 bases from V and 2 from J, leaving 8 bases between them. The length of the CDR3 is 13 residues. Germline CDR1 and CDR2: SSHAT and FNYEAQ (reference sequence). CDR3 sequence (DNA): TGTGCCAGCAGCTTGTGGGACACCTACGAGCAGTACTTC. The encoded protein is CASSLWDTYEQYF.

The V gene is TRBV11-3, the J gene TRBJ2-2; D not certain. The germline CDR1 and CDR2 sequences are SGHNT and YENEEA. V was trimmed by 3 bases and J by 9 bases, leaving 5 bases between them. The CDR3 length is 11 residues. In DNA, the CDR3 is TGTGCCAGCAGCTTCGGAAGGGAGCTGTTTTTT. It translates to CASSFGRELFF.

The sample holds one count of this clone. The chain links TRBV2 to TRBJ2-4, with D unclear. Germline V gene sequence: CDR1 SNHLY, CDR2 FYNNEI. V was cut by 8 bases and J by 5 bases, with 10 bases left in between. The CDR3 loop spans 12 amino acids. The DNA of the CDR3 is TGTGCCAGCCGGCGGTCAGAAAACATTCAGTACTTC. This gives the protein CASRRSENIQYF. Complete variable domain (other parts from reference TRBV2 and TRBJ2-4): EPEVTQTPSHQVTQMGQEVILRCVPISNHLYFYWYRQILGQKVEFLVSFYNNEISEKSEIFDDQFSVERPDGSNFTLKIRSTKLEDSAMYFCASRRSENIQYFGAGTRLSVL.

The gene calls are TRBV9 and TRBJ1-1; 8 nucleotides match TRBD1. V lost 3 bases to trimming and J lost 0 bases; unmatched junction nucleotides: 7. This CDR3 spans 16 amino acids. From germline, CDR1 is SGDLS and CDR2 YYNGEE. Here the CDR3 DNA reads TGTGCCAGCAGCGCCGGACAGGGCTTAATGAACACTGAAGCTTTCTTT. This encodes CASSAGQGLMNTEAFF.

The rearrangement links TRBV27 to TRBJ1-2, with TRBD1 identical over 9 bases. The CDR3 consists of 16 residues. The V gene's germline CDR1 is MNHEY and CDR2 SMNVEV (reference sequence). The J segment lost 1 base and the V segment lost 3 bases, leaving 6 bases of the junction unmatched. Here the CDR3 DNA reads TGTGCCAGCAGTTTGTACAGGGGGCAATATAACTATGGCTACACCTTC. It yields the protein CASSLYRGQYNYGYTF.

This chain joins TRBV19 and TRBJ1-4; tentative D call: TRBD1 (6 bases). CDR1 and CDR2 from the germline V gene are LNHDA and SQIVND (reference sequence). Deletions cut 4 bases from V and 3 bases from J, with 24 bases between. The CDR3 has 19 residues. The CDR3 coding sequence is TGTGCCAGTAGTACCTCCCCGCCAGGGGTTCGAAGGGCTAATGAAAAACTGTTTTTT. Its protein is CASSTSPPGVRRANEKLFF.

CDR3 region: CASSSNRGPYEQYF. For the CDR3, the DNA is TGCGCCAGCAGCTCGAACCGGGGTCCCTACGAGCAGTACTTC. The chain carries TRBV5-1 and TRBJ2-7; a weak D match, TRBD2 (5 bases). The germline CDR1 and CDR2 sequences are SGHRS and YFSETQ. CDR3 length: 14 amino acids. Trimming stripped 3 bases from V and 2 bases from J, with 12 bases between.

Only one count was recorded for this clone. The chain uses TRBV29-1 and TRBJ2-4; the match to TRBD2 covers 14 bases. The V gene's germline CDR1 is SQVTM and CDR2 ANQGSEA. V shed 5 bases and J 3 bases; nucleotides not matched to a gene: 9. The CDR3 is 17 amino acids. The CDR3 spells CSVTGLAGELYKNIQYF. In DNA form, the CDR3 reads TGCAGCGTTACGGGACTAGCGGGAGAACTGTACAAAAACATTCAGTACTTC.

This clone occurred once. The chain uses TRBV7-9 and TRBJ2-7, with D unresolved. Germline assignment: CDR1 SEHNR and CDR2 FQNEAQ (reference sequence). There are 16 residues in the CDR3. V shed 1 base and J shed 4 bases, with 17 bases lying between them. CDR3 amino acids: CASSLGFPTFLYEQYF. The CDR3 nucleotides read TGTGCCAGCAGCTTAGGTTTCCCCACCTTTCTATACGAGCAGTACTTC.

The V gene is TRBV15, the J gene TRBJ2-1, with D perhaps matching TRBD2 (6 bases). This CDR3 spans 15 amino acids. CDR1 is LNHNV, CDR2 YYDKDF, per germline (reference sequence). Trimming removed 1 base from V and 4 bases from J, with 11 bases in between. The CDR3: CATSRAGEGYNEQFF. The CDR3 bases are TGTGCCACCAGCAGAGCGGGAGAGGGGTACAATGAGCAGTTCTTC.

The chain recombines TRBV5-8 with TRBJ2-3; D may be TRBD1 or TRBD2 (5 bases each). Germline CDR1 SGHTS, CDR2 YDEGEE. This CDR3 is built from 15 residues. V lost 3 bases and J lost 2, with 13 bases in between. CDR3 sequence (DNA): TGTGCCAGCAGCTCCGGGACCGCTTACACAGATACGCAGTATTTT. Protein: CASSSGTAYTDTQYF.

The chain uses TRBV5-6 and TRBJ2-7; TRBD2 aligns across 9 bases. The CDR3 loop spans 16 amino acids. Trimming took 0 bases from V and 5 from J; bases not matched to a gene: 9. The germline V gene has CDR1 SGHDT and CDR2 YYEEEE. The CDR3 loop reads CASSLARGLALHEQYF. As DNA, the CDR3 is TGTGCCAGCAGCTTGGCGCGGGGACTAGCATTACACGAGCAGTACTTC.

The V call is TRBV29-1, the J call TRBJ2-5; tentative D call: TRBD1 (8 bases). The CDR3 has 15 residues. V was shortened by 7 bases and J by 2 bases, with 20 bases between the two germline ends. The germline V gene encodes CDR1 SQVTM and CDR2 ANQGSEA. CDR3 in DNA: TGCAGCGGTGGACTAGGGACAGGCAAACAAGAGACCCAGTACTTC. Translating it yields CSGGLGTGKQETQYF.

The chain combines TRBV27 with TRBJ2-5, with a weak D call TRBD2 (5 bases). There are 15 residues in the CDR3. Trimming cost V 5 bases and J 0 bases, with 13 bases left between them. In germline, CDR1 is MNHEY, CDR2 SMNVEV (reference sequence). The CDR3 DNA reads as TGTGCCAGCAGTCGGCGGGCGGTCTACCAAGAGACCCAGTACTTC. It translates to CASSRRAVYQETQYF.

This clone was seen a handful of times. The chain uses TRBV6-1 and TRBJ2-2; D is unclear. Germline-derived CDR1 and CDR2 are MNHNS and SASEGT. This CDR3 is built from 15 residues. V was shortened by 0 bases and J by 5 bases, with 10 bases between the two germline ends. CDR3 bases: TGTGCCAGCAGTGAAGCGAACAGAAAGACCGGGGAGCTGTTTTTT. This codes for CASSEANRKTGELFF.

This rearrangement joins TRBV6-5 to TRBJ1-4; 10 nucleotides agree with TRBD1. Germline V gene data show CDR1 as MNHEY and CDR2 as SVGAGI. The junction had 11 bases not matched to a gene; V was cut back by 3 bases and J by 10 bases. CDR3 length: 16 residues. The CDR3 is CASSYFSGTGDGKLFF. In nucleotides, the CDR3 is TGTGCCAGCAGTTATTTCTCTGGGACAGGGGATGGAAAACTGTTTTTT.

The chain recombines TRBV5-1 with TRBJ2-7; TRBD2 matches 12 bases. Germline CDR1 SGHRS, CDR2 YFSETQ. V was pared by 4 bases and J by 6 bases, with 8 bases of the junction left unmatched. CDR3 length: 15 amino acids. The CDR3: CASSPLGLAGREQYF. For the CDR3, the DNA is TGCGCCAGCAGCCCACTGGGACTAGCGGGTCGCGAGCAGTACTTC.

The chain joins TRBV6-5 to TRBJ2-3, with 11 bases fitting TRBD2. The germline CDR1 and CDR2 sequences are MNHEY and SVGAGI. The junction had 7 bases not matched to a gene; V was cut back by 7 bases and J by 4 bases. CDR3 length equals 15 residues. CDR3 sequence reads: CASTPGTSGADTQYF. As DNA, the CDR3 is TGTGCCAGCACTCCCGGGACTAGCGGAGCAGATACGCAGTATTTT.

The rearrangement uses TRBV25-1 and TRBJ1-1; 9 bases line up with TRBD1. Germline-derived CDR1 and CDR2 are MGHDK and SYGVNS. This CDR3 has 14 residues. The junction had 14 bases not matched to a gene; V was cut back by 8 bases and J by 10 bases. The CDR3, as DNA: TGTGCCAGCCGTACCCCAGGACAGGGGAACGGAGCTTTCTTT. Translating it yields CASRTPGQGNGAFF.

The genes are TRBV5-1 and TRBJ2-3; no reliable D call. CDR3 length: 14 amino acids. In germline, CDR1 is SGHRS, CDR2 YFSETQ. Trimming removed 0 bases at V and 5 bases at J, with 10 bases between. The CDR3 region has the DNA TGCGCCAGCAGCTTGGCGTCCAGTCTAGATACGCAGTATTTT. It yields the protein CASSLASSLDTQYF.